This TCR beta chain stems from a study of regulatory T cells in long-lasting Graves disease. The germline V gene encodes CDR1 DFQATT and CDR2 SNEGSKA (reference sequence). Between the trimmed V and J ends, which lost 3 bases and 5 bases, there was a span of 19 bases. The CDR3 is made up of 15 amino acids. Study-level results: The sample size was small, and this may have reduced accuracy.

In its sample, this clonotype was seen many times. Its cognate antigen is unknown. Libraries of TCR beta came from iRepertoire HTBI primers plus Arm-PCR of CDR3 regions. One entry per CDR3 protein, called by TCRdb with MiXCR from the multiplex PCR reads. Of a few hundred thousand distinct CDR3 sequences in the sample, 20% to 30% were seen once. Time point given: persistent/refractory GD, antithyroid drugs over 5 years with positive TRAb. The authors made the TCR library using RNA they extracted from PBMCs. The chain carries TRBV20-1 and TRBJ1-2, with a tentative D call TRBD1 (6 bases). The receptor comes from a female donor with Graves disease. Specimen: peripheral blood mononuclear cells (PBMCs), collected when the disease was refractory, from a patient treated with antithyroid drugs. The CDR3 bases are TGCAGTGCTAGCCCTATTAGACAGGACTCTTATGGCTACACCTTC. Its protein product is CSASPIRQDSYGYTF.